One and the same sample provided the 27 T cell receptor beta chains below, sequenced in a study of blood T cell repertoires in COVID-19. Generated by immunoSEQ multiplex PCR, the TCRdb table keeps only in-frame clones and is missing some. This sample has 150,000 to 200,000 clones, with 75% to 90% found just once. The sequencing sample was made of PBMCs or T cells enriched from blood (not recorded which). These receptors were obtained from an older woman who had recovered from COVID-19.

This clone was seen a single time. The chain employs TRBV27 and TRBJ2-1; TRBD2 matches at 8 bases. V shed 0 bases, J shed 4 bases, and the junction held 5 bases outside the gene matches. The CDR3 has 16 amino acids. The germline CDR1 and CDR2 sequences are MNHEY and SMNVEV (reference sequence). CDR3 residues: CASSLSSGEIYNEQFF. Here the CDR3 DNA reads TGTGCCAGCAGTTTATCTAGCGGGGAAATTTACAATGAGCAGTTCTTC.

The gene calls are TRBV5-6 and TRBJ1-5; no reliable D call. Germline V gene data show CDR1 as SGHDT and CDR2 as YYEEEE. The CDR3 has 15 amino acids. The V end lost 5 bases, the J end lost 0 bases, and 12 bases lay between the germline ends. As DNA, the CDR3 is TGTGCCAGCAGTGACGGGATCCTTAGCAATCAGCCCCAGCATTTT. Residues: CASSDGILSNQPQHF.

CDR3 in amino acids: CASSLTSASGGASGTQYF. As DNA, the CDR3 is TGTGCCAGCAGCTTAACGTCGGCTAGCGGGGGGGCCTCCGGTACGCAGTATTTT. The chain has TRBV7-3 and TRBJ2-3, with 12 bases matching TRBD2. The CDR3 has 18 residues. V lost 0 bases to trimming and J lost 8 bases; unmatched junction nucleotides: 12. CDR1 and CDR2 (germline): SGHTA, FQGTGA.

V gene TRBV18 combines with J gene TRBJ1-1; 10 positions match TRBD1. V shed 4 bases and J 5 bases; nucleotides not matched to a gene: 10. Per germline, CDR1 KGHSH and CDR2 LQKENI. This CDR3 is built from 16 residues. CDR3 coding DNA: TGTGCCAGCTCACTTACGACAGGGGGCGTAGGGACTGAAGCTTTCTTT. It specifies CASSLTTGGVGTEAFF.

This chain connects TRBV19 to TRBJ1-1, with 8 bases identical to TRBD1. CDR3 length: 15 residues. CDR1 and CDR2 from the germline V gene are LNHDA and SQIVND (reference sequence). The V and J ends lost 4 bases and 5 bases, in that order; junction bases with no gene match: 9. This CDR3 is CASSTLTGVRTEAFF. CDR3 nucleotides: TGTGCCAGTAGTACCTTGACAGGGGTACGTACTGAAGCTTTCTTT.

This sequence joins TRBV7-2 and TRBJ2-7; perhaps TRBD2 as D (7 bases). V was shortened by 7 bases and J by 3 bases, with 22 bases between the two germline ends. This CDR3 region has 16 residues. Germline V gene lookup returns CDR1 SGHTA and CDR2 FQGNSA. In nucleotides, the CDR3 is TGTGCCAGCACTCAGCGATCCGGGGGCGGGGGCTACGAGCAGTACTTC. It codes for CASTQRSGGGGYEQYF.

The V and J genes are TRBV2 and TRBJ1-1, with D perhaps TRBD1 (6 bases). V was cut by 1 base and J by 0 bases, with 6 bases left in between. Germline assignment: CDR1 SNHLY and CDR2 FYNNEI. The CDR3 loop spans 14 amino acids. Here the CDR3 DNA reads TGTGCCAGCAGTGAAGACAGGGTGAACACTGAAGCTTTCTTT. It codes for CASSEDRVNTEAFF.

J is TRBJ2-1 and V is TRBV5-1; 9 positions agree with TRBD1. J lost 5 bases, V lost 4 bases, and 10 bases had no gene match. This CDR3 is built from 16 residues. Germline lookup yields CDR1 SGHRS and CDR2 YFSETQ. The CDR3 coding sequence is TGCGCCAGCAGCCCAGTGCCGGGACAGGGAGACAATGAGCAGTTCTTC. As protein: CASSPVPGQGDNEQFF.

The chain couples TRBV5-1 to TRBJ1-1; D is unresolved. CDR1 SGHRS and CDR2 YFSETQ come from the germline V gene. The ends were cut back, 0 bases at V and 1 base at J, with 7 bases in the middle. This CDR3 is built from 14 residues. CDR3 nucleotide sequence: TGCGCCAGCAGCTTGGGTCGGTCGAACACTGAAGCTTTCTTT. Encoded protein: CASSLGRSNTEAFF.

This clone was seen once. The J gene is TRBJ1-2, the V gene TRBV5-1; maybe TRBD1 (6 bases). This CDR3 comprises 12 residues. Trimming took 0 bases from V and 8 from J, leaving 8 bases between them. Germline CDR1 and CDR2: SGHRS and YFSETQ. CDR3 nucleotide sequence: TGCGCCAGCAGCTTGGAGGGGGAAGGCTACACCTTC. This translates into CASSLEGEGYTF.

The chain joins TRBV9 to TRBJ1-1; D unclear. The CDR3 is made up of 14 amino acids. Trimming took 0 bases from V and 3 from J, leaving 9 bases between them. Germline lookup yields CDR1 SGDLS and CDR2 YYNGEE. DNA of the CDR3: TGTGCCAGCAGCGTAGATCCGGGTGACACTGAAGCTTTCTTT. Translating gives CASSVDPGDTEAFF.

The chain recombines TRBV29-1 with TRBJ1-2; the D gene is possibly TRBD1 (6 bases). Germline loops: CDR1 SQVTM, CDR2 ANQGSEA. The CDR3 is made up of 14 amino acids. The V gene lost 4 bases and the J gene lost 8 bases, with 20 bases spanning the gap. In DNA form, the CDR3 reads TGCAGCGTTGTAATCCTAGGGGGTTTACAAGGCTACACCTTC. Its protein is CSVVILGGLQGYTF.

On this clone itself: At one boundary the junction diverges from the germline segment, which might be a read error. The chain joins TRBV19 to TRBJ2-7; possible D gene TRBD2, 5 bases. CDR1 and CDR2 (germline): LNHDA, SQIVND (reference sequence). The CDR3 has 13 amino acids. In DNA, the CDR3 is TGTGCGAGTAGCTCGGGAATTACCTACGAGCAGTACTTC. It specifies CASSSGITYEQYF.

The J gene is TRBJ1-4, the V gene TRBV24-1, with 9 positions matching TRBD1. This CDR3 spans 17 amino acids. Trimming took 4 bases from V and 5 from J; bases not matched to a gene: 10. CDR1 KGHDR and CDR2 SFDVKD come from the germline V gene. The CDR3 region is CATSDPTQGALNEKLFF. For the CDR3, the DNA is TGTGCCACCAGTGACCCTACACAGGGGGCCTTAAATGAAAAACTGTTTTTT.

This clone was seen only a few times. The chain employs TRBV5-1 and TRBJ1-1; 7 bases match TRBD1. Per the germline V gene, CDR1 is SGHRS and CDR2 is YFSETQ. V lost 4 bases and J lost 5; bases outside the gene matches: 8. The length of the CDR3 is 14 residues. The CDR3 loop is CASSAQGGGTEAFF. CDR3 in DNA: TGCGCCAGCAGCGCCCAGGGGGGAGGAACTGAAGCTTTCTTT. Variable domain in full (rest from reference TRBV5-1 and TRBJ1-1): KAGVTQTPRYLIKTRGQQVTLSCSPISGHRSVSWYQQTPGQGLQFLFEYFSETQRNKGNFPGRFSGRQFSNSRSEMNVSTLELGDSALYLCASSAQGGGTEAFFGQGTRLTVV.

This sequence joins TRBV5-4 and TRBJ2-2; 12 bases are shared with TRBD1. CDR1 and CDR2 (germline): SGHNT, YYREEE (reference sequence). V lost 4 bases and J lost 0; bases outside the gene matches: 1. The CDR3 covers 16 residues. CDR3 in DNA: TGTGCCAGCAGCGGGACAGGGGGCCCGAACACCGGGGAGCTGTTTTTT. Residues: CASSGTGGPNTGELFF.

The V call is TRBV5-5, the J call TRBJ1-2; D gene ambiguous. Trimming shortened V by 5 bases and J by 0 bases, and 14 bases separated the two germline ends. The CDR3 extends over 15 amino acids. The germline CDR1 and CDR2 sequences are SGHKS and YYEKEE (reference sequence). The CDR3 DNA is TGTGCCAGCAGGCGGATGGAGGGTCCTAACTATGGCTACACCTTC. It codes for CASRRMEGPNYGYTF. Based on the CDR3 plus reference TRBV5-5 and TRBJ1-2, the full variable domain is DAGVTQSPTHLIKTRGQQVTLRCSPISGHKSVSWYQQVLGQGPQFIFQYYEKEERGRGNFPDRFSARQFPNYSSELNVNALLLGDSALYLCASRRMEGPNYGYTFGSGTRLTVV.

At least ten counts were recorded for this clone. The chain carries TRBV29-1 and TRBJ2-5; 12 positions agree with TRBD2. Looked up from germline, CDR1 is SQVTM and CDR2 is ANQGSEA. The CDR3 is 14 residues long. V was pared by 6 bases and J by 6 bases, with 8 bases of the junction left unmatched. CDR3 loop: CSVVLAGGGKTQYF. The CDR3 coding sequence is TGCAGCGTCGTACTAGCGGGGGGAGGAAAGACCCAGTACTTC.

This clone showed up just a few times. The V and J genes are TRBV5-1 and TRBJ1-4; no firm D call. Germline loops: CDR1 SGHRS, CDR2 YFSETQ. The CDR3 consists of 13 residues. V dropped 4 bases and J dropped 8 bases, with 12 bases sitting between them. In nucleotides, the CDR3 is TGCGCCAGCAGCCCTAACCTAGGCGAAAAACTGTTTTTT. Translation gives CASSPNLGEKLFF.

The chain is built from TRBV6-1 and TRBJ2-1; 12 bases line up with TRBD2. Germline V gene data show CDR1 as MNHNS and CDR2 as SASEGT. V was pared by 2 bases and J by 4 bases, with 0 bases of the junction left unmatched. The CDR3 consists of 15 residues. DNA for the CDR3: TGTGCCAGCAGTGAAACTAGCGGGGGGTACAATGAGCAGTTCTTC. As protein: CASSETSGGYNEQFF.

The chain recombines TRBV30 with TRBJ1-4; perhaps TRBD1 as D (5 bases). Trimming cost V 4 bases and J 8 bases, with 14 bases left between them. The germline gives CDR1 GTSNPN, CDR2 SVGIG (reference sequence). This CDR3 comprises 13 residues. CDR3 in amino acids: CAWIREGEEKLFF. The CDR3, as DNA: TGTGCCTGGATCAGGGAGGGAGAAGAAAAACTGTTTTTT.

This clone showed up just once. The chain has TRBV29-1 and TRBJ2-3; 12 bases match TRBD2. The CDR3 loop spans 15 amino acids. Looked up from germline, CDR1 is SQVTM and CDR2 is ANQGSEA. Trimming at V came to 4 bases and at J to 7 bases, leaving 9 bases not matched to a gene. The CDR3 sequence is CSVGALAGGPYTQYF. CDR3 DNA sequence: TGCAGCGTTGGAGCGCTAGCGGGGGGGCCATATACGCAGTATTTT.

This sequence joins TRBV18 and TRBJ1-1; D is possibly TRBD1 (5 bases). The CDR3 covers 15 residues. Trimming cost V 3 bases and J 8 bases, with 19 bases left between them. Germline loops: CDR1 KGHSH, CDR2 LQKENI. The CDR3 DNA sequence: TGTGCCAGCTCACCGCGGAATGGCAGGGATAGCGAAGCTTTCTTT. It is translated as CASSPRNGRDSEAFF.

The chain's CDR3 is CASSISPYEQYF. CDR3 sequence (DNA): TGTGCCAGTAGTATTAGCCCCTACGAGCAGTACTTC. The genes are TRBV19 and TRBJ2-7; D call uncertain. Germline V gives CDR1 LNHDA, CDR2 SQIVND (reference sequence). Trimming took off 3 bases at V and 2 bases at J, with 5 bases between the two ends. This CDR3 is 12 amino acids long.

To note about this clone: One junction end disagrees with the germline gene, perhaps due to a read error. The chain combines TRBV23-1 with TRBJ2-7; no definite D call. TRBV23-1 is assigned to the ORF class and has an uncertain function. This CDR3 is built from 18 residues. DNA of the CDR3: TGCGCCAGCAGTCAATCGATGCAGACCCCCTCAAATTACGAGCGATACTCCTTC. Its protein is CASSQSMQTPSNYERYSF.

The J gene is TRBJ2-7, the V gene TRBV27, with 9 positions matching TRBD2. Germline V gene lookup returns CDR1 MNHEY and CDR2 SMNVEV (reference sequence). This CDR3 region has 15 residues. V shed 4 bases and J 3 bases; nucleotides not matched to a gene: 7. CDR3 residues: CASSSGGGANYEQYF. The CDR3 nucleotides are TGTGCCAGCAGTTCAGGCGGGGGGGCAAACTACGAGCAGTACTTC.

The CDR3 sequence is CASSLGDSQETQYF. The CDR3 region has the DNA TGTGCCAGCAGCTTAGGGGACAGCCAAGAGACCCAGTACTTC. The chain carries TRBV11-3 and TRBJ2-5, with TRBD1 matching 7 bases. Germline V gene data show CDR1 as SGHNT and CDR2 as YENEEA. The CDR3 totals 14 residues. Germline trimming cut 1 base from V and 1 base from J; bases unmatched to any gene: 0. The entire variable domain, with the rest obtained from reference TRBV11-3 and TRBJ2-5, is as follows: EAGVVQSPRYKIIEKKQPVAFWCNPISGHNTLYWYLQNLGQGPELLIRYENEEAVDDSQLPKDRFSAERLKGVDSTLKIQPAELGDSAVYLCASSLGDSQETQYFGPGTRLLVL.